This passage covers 16 T cell receptor beta chains from one sample sequenced in a study of blood T cell repertoires in COVID-19. Sequencing used immunoSEQ multiplex PCR; TCRdb keeps in-frame clones, though not all of them. This sample has some 100,000 clones, with just over 90% found just once. Sequenced material: peripheral blood. Every receptor here comes from a man aged 55 to 70 with acute or convalescent COVID-19.

The chain carries TRBV6-5 and TRBJ1-3; D call uncertain. V was shortened by 5 bases and J by 0 bases, with 8 bases between the two germline ends. CDR3 length: 14 amino acids. CDR1 MNHEY and CDR2 SVGAGI come from the germline V gene. The CDR3 sequence is CASSTDYSGNTIYF. The CDR3 coding sequence is TGTGCCAGCAGTACAGATTACTCTGGAAACACCATATATTTT.

The chain uses TRBV3-1 (or the pseudogene TRBV3-2) and TRBJ2-3; no firm D call. The V end lost 1 base, the J end lost 12 bases, and 8 bases lay between the germline ends. The germline V gene encodes CDR1 LGHDT and CDR2 YNNKEL (reference sequence). This CDR3 contains 11 residues. CDR3 sequence: CASSQGASQYF. The DNA of the CDR3 is TGTGCCAGCAGCCAAGGGGCGTCCCAGTATTTT.

The genes are TRBV19 and TRBJ1-5; D call uncertain. Germline loops: CDR1 LNHDA, CDR2 SQIVND (reference sequence). This CDR3 spans 13 amino acids. With 8 bases removed from V and 10 bases from J, the gap between germline ends came to 18 bases. The CDR3 nucleotides read TGTGCCAGTTGTCGGGATGCCTGGGAACCCCAGCATTTT. Its protein product is CASCRDAWEPQHF.

The rearrangement joins TRBV19 to TRBJ2-2; a weak D match, TRBD1 (7 bases). V dropped 5 bases and J dropped 0 bases, with 13 bases sitting between them. The CDR3 is 16 amino acids. Per germline, CDR1 LNHDA and CDR2 SQIVND (reference sequence). DNA for the CDR3: TGTGCCAGTAGTCCGGGGGACAGCGCGAACACCGGGGAGCTGTTTTTT. It translates to CASSPGDSANTGELFF.

This clone was observed a single time. The V gene is TRBV24-1, the J gene TRBJ2-3; D perhaps matches TRBD1 (5 bases). This CDR3 comprises 13 residues. Germline V gene lookup returns CDR1 KGHDR and CDR2 SFDVKD. V gave up 5 bases and J gave up 2 bases, with 7 bases separating them. CDR3 amino acids: CATSGGPTDTQYF. CDR3 DNA sequence: TGTGCCACCAGTGGGGGCCCCACAGATACGCAGTATTTT.

This clone was picked up one time. This rearrangement joins TRBV2 to TRBJ1-1; 9 nucleotides agree with TRBD1. Trimming at V came to 6 bases and at J to 3 bases, leaving 5 bases not matched to a gene. The germline V gene has CDR1 SNHLY and CDR2 FYNNEI. The CDR3 is 14 amino acids. This chain's CDR3 is CASRYGQGYTEAFF. The CDR3 nucleotides are TGTGCCAGCAGGTATGGACAGGGGTACACTGAAGCTTTCTTT.

Here the CDR3 reads CASSLRQGVEKLFF. In nucleotides, the CDR3 is TGTGCCAGCAGTTTACGGCAGGGGGTTGAAAAACTGTTTTTT. The rearrangement uses TRBV28 and TRBJ1-4; 7 positions match TRBD1. The CDR3 loop spans 14 amino acids. CDR1 is MDHEN, CDR2 SYDVKM, per germline. The V gene end was trimmed by 2 bases and the J gene end by 7 bases; junction bases not matched to a gene: 4.

This chain connects TRBV6-6 to TRBJ2-7, with 7 positions matching TRBD1. The junction had 6 bases not matched to a gene; V was cut back by 5 bases and J by 5 bases. From germline, CDR1 is MNHNY and CDR2 SVGAGI (reference sequence). This CDR3 is built from 13 residues. CDR3 sequence: CASSPDRVNEQYF. In nucleotides, the CDR3 is TGTGCCAGCAGTCCAGACAGGGTAAACGAGCAGTACTTC.

The genes are TRBV3-1 (or the pseudogene TRBV3-2) and TRBJ2-7, with TRBD1 matching 10 bases. Germline CDR1 is LGHDT and CDR2 is YNNKEL (reference sequence). V trimming: 0 bases; J trimming: 6 bases; junction bases outside the gene matches: 11. The CDR3 spans 17 residues. The CDR3 coding sequence is TGTGCCAGCAGCCAAGATCTCGTGGGACAGGGGTCCCGCGAGCAGTACTTC. Amino acid sequence: CASSQDLVGQGSREQYF.

This chain uses TRBV6-1 with TRBJ1-5, with D perhaps TRBD1 (5 bases). From germline, CDR1 is MNHNS and CDR2 SASEGT. There are 15 residues in the CDR3. V lost 1 base and J 5 bases, leaving 12 bases between the germline ends. The CDR3 sequence: CASSEVVGGDQPQHF. Written as DNA, the CDR3 is TGTGCCAGCAGTGAAGTCGTAGGAGGGGATCAGCCCCAGCATTTT.

Here the CDR3 DNA reads TGTGCCAGCAGCCAAGGGAGCACCGGGGAGCTGTTTTTT. It codes for CASSQGSTGELFF. The chain recombines TRBV11-3 with TRBJ2-2; D is perhaps TRBD2 (5 bases). Germline assignment: CDR1 SGHNT and CDR2 YENEEA. This CDR3 has 13 amino acids. V was pared by 5 bases and J by 4 bases, with 8 bases between.

The J gene is TRBJ1-4, the V gene TRBV3-1 (or the pseudogene TRBV3-2); TRBD1 matches at 8 bases. The CDR3 contains 15 residues. Germline values: CDR1 LGHDT, CDR2 YNNKEL (reference sequence). Losses at the gene ends were 4 bases for V and 5 bases for J; bases not matched to a gene: 6. The CDR3 DNA reads as TGTGCCAGCAGCCCCCCGGGACAGGCGAATGAAAAACTGTTTTTT. Its protein is CASSPPGQANEKLFF.

V is TRBV30 and J is TRBJ2-2; 7 bases are shared with TRBD2. Germline V gives CDR1 GTSNPN, CDR2 SVGIG (reference sequence). With V trimmed by 5 bases and J by 3 bases, 12 bases remained unmatched. The CDR3 runs to 16 residues. CDR3 DNA sequence: TGTGCCTGGGACCCTGGGCGGGGGACGGACACCGGGGAGCTGTTTTTT. Translating it yields CAWDPGRGTDTGELFF.

The rearrangement links TRBV4-1 to TRBJ1-5; tentative D call: TRBD1 (6 bases). V was trimmed by 4 bases and J by 3 bases, leaving 13 bases between them. The CDR3 runs to 15 residues. Germline CDR1 MGHRA, CDR2 YSYEKL. In nucleotides, the CDR3 is TGCGCCAGCAGCCTAAGCCAGGGGCCCAATCAGCCCCAGCATTTT. It encodes CASSLSQGPNQPQHF.

The gene calls are TRBV14 and TRBJ1-1; 9 bases align to TRBD1. Germline loops: CDR1 SGHDN, CDR2 FVKESK. There are 12 residues in the CDR3. J lost 8 bases, V lost 8 bases, and 6 bases had no gene match. CDR3 sequence (DNA): TGTGCCAGCGGCCCACAGGGGGCGGAAGCTTTCTTT. It yields the protein CASGPQGAEAFF.

This chain connects TRBV3-1 (or the pseudogene TRBV3-2) to TRBJ2-7; the match to TRBD2 covers 11 bases. V shed 3 bases and J 7 bases; nucleotides not matched to a gene: 8. Looked up from germline, CDR1 is LGHDT and CDR2 is YNNKEL (reference sequence). This CDR3 region has 15 residues. The CDR3 nucleotides are TGTGCCAGCAGCCACCTAGCGGGAGGCCCCCAAGAGCAGTACTTC. This gives the protein CASSHLAGGPQEQYF.